The clone carrying this T cell receptor beta chain has ten or more counts. Antigen unknown. This CDR3 is built from 15 residues. Germline CDR1 ENHRY, CDR2 SYGVKD. The V and J ends lost 9 bases and 5 bases, in that order; junction bases with no gene match: 13. This entry is derived from a study of CD8+CD57+ T cells in acquired aplastic anemia. Study information: Sorted CD4+ and CD8+ cell DNA averaged approximately 3.4 ug. The study, taken as a whole, reports: The study identified about 30 CD8+ CDR3 sequences shared by patients and controls. Patients did not significantly differ from controls in CD8+ Simpson's diversity.

The use of genomic DNA as template underpinned the TCR beta VDJ and CDR3 profiling. TCRdb independently ran MiXCR on the reads; one entry per CDR3 protein. The repertoire holds 150,000 to 200,000 distinct CDR3 sequences, with 50% to 75% as singletons. The chain uses TRBV10-3 and TRBJ2-1; 7 bases match TRBD1. The sequence was obtained from a human donor with severe aplastic anemia or a healthy control (not recorded which). Source material: sorted CD4+, CD8+, or CD8+CD57+ T cells (not recorded which) from PBMCs. As DNA, the CDR3 is TGTGCCATTCTCGGGGAAGGACAGGCAAACAATGAGCAGTTCTTC. Encoded protein: CAILGEGQANNEQFF.